The next 25 T cell receptor beta chains were all read from a single sample in a study of blood T cell repertoires in COVID-19. TCRdb keeps only in-frame clones here, not all; method: immunoSEQ multiplex PCR. The table has 200,000 to 250,000 clones, approximately 80% seen once. Sequences were obtained from peripheral blood. Receptors originate from a woman between 50 and 59 years old with acute or convalescent COVID-19.

The rearrangement links TRBV19 to TRBJ2-2; the match to TRBD1 covers 10 bases. V was pared by 5 bases and J by 5 bases, with 8 bases of the junction left unmatched. This CDR3 has 16 residues. Germline V gene sequence: CDR1 LNHDA, CDR2 SQIVND (reference sequence). CDR3 loop: CASSPGTGAYTGELFF. In DNA form, the CDR3 reads TGTGCCAGTAGTCCCGGGACAGGGGCATATACCGGGGAGCTGTTTTTT.

This clone was detected only once. DNA of the CDR3: TGTGCCTGGGTGGGGACAGGGGAAGCTTTCTTT. It encodes CAWVGTGEAFF. This chain joins TRBV30 and TRBJ1-1; TRBD1 matches 9 bases. CDR1 and CDR2 (germline): GTSNPN, SVGIG (reference sequence). CDR3 length: 11 amino acids. V was clipped by 5 bases and J by 8 bases; unmatched bases: 3.

The chain has TRBV5-1 and TRBJ2-3, with TRBD2 as a possible D gene (8 bases). Germline lookup yields CDR1 SGHRS and CDR2 YFSETQ. V was clipped by 4 bases and J by 3 bases, with 15 bases between them. The CDR3 is 15 residues long. The CDR3 protein is CASSLIAGQTDTQYF. CDR3 nucleotides: TGCGCCAGCAGCCTAATAGCGGGACAGACAGATACGCAGTATTTT.

The V gene is TRBV30, the J gene TRBJ2-5, with TRBD2 identical over 10 bases. The CDR3 length is 14 residues. The germline CDR1 and CDR2 sequences are GTSNPN and SVGIG (reference sequence). After removal of 8 bases from V and 7 bases from J, the junction contained 13 bases not matched to a gene. CDR3 region: CARSAGGGHGTQYF. Written as DNA, the CDR3 is TGTGCCCGATCAGCGGGAGGGGGACATGGGACCCAGTACTTC.

The gene calls are TRBV11-2 and TRBJ2-1; D is undetermined. V was cut by 1 base and J by 4 bases, with 8 bases left in between. Germline V CDR1 and CDR2: SGHAT, FQNNGV. The length of the CDR3 is 14 residues. The CDR3 loop is CASSLVGSYNEQFF. The CDR3 bases are TGTGCCAGCAGCTTAGTTGGCTCATACAATGAGCAGTTCTTC.

The V and J genes are TRBV7-8 and TRBJ2-5, with TRBD2 as a possible D gene (6 bases). Between the trimmed V and J ends, which lost 6 bases and 4 bases, there was a span of 18 bases. CDR3 length: 15 residues. Per the germline V gene, CDR1 is SGHVS and CDR2 is FQNEAQ. CDR3 loop: CASRSRGIRRETQYF. The CDR3 DNA follows: TGTGCCAGCAGAAGCCGGGGGATAAGGAGAGAGACCCAGTACTTC. The full variable domain, with the rest looked up from reference TRBV7-8 and TRBJ2-5, is GAGVSQSPRYKVAKRGQDVALRCDPISGHVSLFWYQQALGQGPEFLTYFQNEAQLDKSGLPSDRFFAERPEGSVSTLKIQRTQQEDSAVYLCASRSRGIRRETQYFGPGTRLLVL.

The V call is TRBV6-6, the J call TRBJ1-6; D possibly corresponds to TRBD1 (6 bases). Trimming stripped 7 bases from V and 9 bases from J, with 13 bases between. Germline CDR1 and CDR2: MNHNY and SVGAGI (reference sequence). The CDR3 spans 13 residues. CDR3 sequence reads: CASKGVGASPLHF. CDR3 sequence (DNA): TGTGCCAGCAAGGGGGTTGGGGCTTCACCCCTCCACTTT.

The gene calls are TRBV20-1 and TRBJ2-3; 10 positions agree with TRBD1. The germline gives CDR1 DFQATT, CDR2 SNEGSKA (reference sequence). This CDR3 has 11 amino acids. Losses at the gene ends were 8 bases for V and 6 bases for J; bases not matched to a gene: 2. The CDR3 DNA reads TGCAGTACGGGACAGGGGGATACGCAGTATTTT. Amino acids: CSTGQGDTQYF.

This chain connects TRBV6-2 or TRBV6-3 to TRBJ1-5; the match to TRBD1 covers 7 bases. The junction had 4 bases not matched to a gene; V was cut back by 6 bases and J by 2 bases. The germline gives CDR1 MNHEY, CDR2 SVGEGT. This CDR3 has 14 residues. The CDR3, as DNA: TGTGCCAGCAGCCCAGGGGGTGGCAATCAGCCCCAGCATTTT. As protein: CASSPGGGNQPQHF.

In the case of this clone: Other DNA sequences in the same sample also yield this CDR3. This chain connects TRBV30 to TRBJ1-2; TRBD1 is a possible D gene (6 bases). Germline assignment: CDR1 GTSNPN and CDR2 SVGIG (reference sequence). CDR3 size: 12 residues. Trimming stripped 4 bases from V and 0 bases from J, with 6 bases between. Here the CDR3 reads CAWTGANYGYTF. The CDR3 DNA reads TGTGCCTGGACAGGGGCTAACTATGGCTACACCTTC.

The gene calls are TRBV3-1 (or the pseudogene TRBV3-2) and TRBJ2-2, with 8 bases aligning to TRBD2. Per the germline V gene, CDR1 is LGHDT and CDR2 is YNNKEL (reference sequence). This CDR3 has 15 residues. Trimming took 6 bases from V and 7 from J; bases not matched to a gene: 10. The CDR3 loop reads CASRSSTSAHGELFF. In DNA, the CDR3 is TGTGCCAGCAGATCTTCGACTAGCGCCCACGGGGAGCTGTTTTTT.

This chain connects TRBV3-1 (or the pseudogene TRBV3-2) to TRBJ1-4, with unresolved D. Germline loops: CDR1 LGHDT, CDR2 YNNKEL (reference sequence). Deletions cut 0 bases from V and 12 bases from J, with 8 bases between. The CDR3 consists of 12 residues. The CDR3 DNA is TGTGCCAGCAGCCAAGAGTTGAGCCAACTGTTTTTT. Translated: CASSQELSQLFF.

This clone was counted only a few times. V gene TRBV21-1 combines with J gene TRBJ2-7; the D call TRBD1 from the table was never checked on the DNA. TRBV21-1 is classified as a pseudogene. The CDR3 is 17 residues long. CDR3 sequence: CASSKVAAGGELYEQYF. CDR3 sequence (DNA): TGTGCCAGCAGCAAAGTCGCTGCAGGGGGCGAATTGTACGAGCAGTACTTC.

This sequence joins TRBV19 and TRBJ2-1, with 12 positions matching TRBD2. The CDR3 covers 15 residues. Germline V gives CDR1 LNHDA, CDR2 SQIVND (reference sequence). V gave up 8 bases and J gave up 9 bases; unmatched junction bases: 11. The CDR3 reads CASATLAGGIGEQFF. The CDR3 nucleotides read TGTGCCAGTGCTACCCTAGCGGGAGGGATAGGTGAGCAGTTCTTC.

This chain connects TRBV7-8 to TRBJ1-2; 9 bases fit TRBD1. The germline gives CDR1 SGHVS, CDR2 FQNEAQ. There are 13 residues in the CDR3. V dropped 5 bases and J dropped 5; count of bases not matched to a gene: 3. The CDR3 nucleotides are TGTGCCAGCAGCGCGGGACAGGGTTATGGCTACACCTTC. It codes for CASSAGQGYGYTF. Looking up the rest from reference TRBV7-8 and TRBJ1-2 gives the full variable domain: GAGVSQSPRYKVAKRGQDVALRCDPISGHVSLFWYQQALGQGPEFLTYFQNEAQLDKSGLPSDRFFAERPEGSVSTLKIQRTQQEDSAVYLCASSAGQGYGYTFGSGTRLTVV.

The chain is built from TRBV27 and TRBJ2-1; 7 nucleotides agree with TRBD1. The CDR3 contains 13 residues. Germline loops: CDR1 MNHEY, CDR2 SMNVEV (reference sequence). The J segment lost 7 bases and the V segment lost 6 bases, leaving 6 bases of the junction unmatched. CDR3 DNA sequence: TGTGCCAGCAGCCGACAGGGCTCTAATGAGCAGTTCTTC. Translation gives CASSRQGSNEQFF.

This chain joins TRBV27 and TRBJ2-2, with unresolved D. Germline CDR1 reads MNHEY; CDR2 reads SMNVEV (reference sequence). There are 15 residues in the CDR3. Trimming took 3 bases from V and 2 from J, leaving 10 bases between them. The CDR3: CASSFNAINTGELFF. The CDR3 nucleotides read TGTGCCAGCAGTTTCAACGCGATCAACACCGGGGAGCTGTTTTTT.

Only a few counts were recorded for this clone. V usage is TRBV23-1 and J usage is TRBJ1-2; D gene unclear. TRBV23-1 qualifies as an ORF whose function is uncertain. The CDR3 consists of 12 residues. V lost 7 bases and J 8 bases, leaving 14 bases between the germline ends. The CDR3 sequence: CASKMNNWGYTF. CDR3 DNA: TGCGCCAGCAAGATGAATAACTGGGGCTACACCTTC.

The chain has TRBV9 and TRBJ1-3; possibly TRBD1 for D (6 bases). The V gene lost 0 bases and the J gene lost 2 bases, with 9 bases spanning the gap. CDR1 is SGDLS, CDR2 YYNGEE, per germline. The CDR3 runs 15 residues. The CDR3 DNA follows: TGTGCCAGCAGCGTAGCCTCAGGGGCTGGAAACACCATATATTTT. This translates into CASSVASGAGNTIYF.

This chain uses TRBV6-5 with TRBJ1-4; possible D gene TRBD1, 5 bases. The CDR3 consists of 15 residues. Trimming took 1 base from V and 1 from J, leaving 7 bases between them. Germline lookup yields CDR1 MNHEY and CDR2 SVGAGI. Here the CDR3 DNA reads TGTGCCAGCAGTTACTACCAGGGAACTAATGAAAAACTGTTTTTT. Translating gives CASSYYQGTNEKLFF.

The rearrangement joins TRBV6-2 or TRBV6-3 to TRBJ1-5; no reliable D call. This CDR3 comprises 12 residues. Germline CDR1 and CDR2: MNHEY and SVGEGT. V lost 5 bases and J lost 6, with 8 bases in between. Here the CDR3 DNA reads TGTGCCAGCAGTGGAGGCGGTCAGCCCCAGCATTTT. It encodes CASSGGGQPQHF.

The gene calls are TRBV19 and TRBJ2-7, with D tentatively TRBD1 (5 bases). This CDR3 has 9 amino acids. Trimming removed 11 bases at V and 6 bases at J, with 8 bases between. The germline V gene has CDR1 LNHDA and CDR2 SQIVND (reference sequence). The chain's CDR3 is CAAGPEQYF. In DNA, the CDR3 is TGTGCCGCAGGGCCCGAGCAGTACTTC.

The rearrangement links TRBV19 to TRBJ2-7, with 10 bases fitting TRBD2. The CDR3 totals 15 residues. Germline trimming cut 4 bases from V and 0 bases from J; bases unmatched to any gene: 3. Germline V gene data show CDR1 as LNHDA and CDR2 as SQIVND (reference sequence). CDR3 coding DNA: TGTGCCAGTAGTAAGGTAGCGGGAGGCTCCTACGAGCAGTACTTC. It encodes CASSKVAGGSYEQYF.

V usage is TRBV19 and J usage is TRBJ1-2; a weak D match, TRBD1 (6 bases). This CDR3 comprises 14 residues. V was shortened by 6 bases and J by 7 bases, with 18 bases between the two germline ends. Germline V gene lookup returns CDR1 LNHDA and CDR2 SQIVND (reference sequence). CDR3 residues: CASSPGTWGGGYTF. CDR3 sequence (DNA): TGTGCCAGTAGCCCCGGGACATGGGGTGGTGGCTACACCTTC.

This chain joins TRBV7-9 and TRBJ2-7; D is perhaps TRBD1 (5 bases). CDR1 and CDR2 (germline): SEHNR, FQNEAQ (reference sequence). This CDR3 has 19 amino acids. V dropped 2 bases and J dropped 6 bases, with 29 bases sitting between them. CDR3 nucleotide sequence: TGTGCCAGCAGCTTACCCAGGGTTGGTGGTATAGGACGGTCGGTCGAGCAGTACTTC. The encoded protein is CASSLPRVGGIGRSVEQYF.